This note documents a single T cell receptor (beta chain) sequence. This sample was included in a study of T cell changes during pregnancy in multiple sclerosis. CDR3 size: 14 residues. The ends lost 1 base at V and 4 bases at J; junction bases unmatched: 2. Germline lookup yields CDR1 MGHRA and CDR2 YSYEKL. Produced via immunoSEQ multiplex PCR; TCRdb's table is partial and in-frame only. The sample carries some 89,000 clones, approximately 94% recorded once. This clonotype was obtained from a female donor with multiple sclerosis, enrolled in a pregnancy study. This chain joins TRBV4-1 and TRBJ1-1, with 8 positions matching TRBD1. The input for sequencing was peripheral blood, taken in the third trimester of pregnancy. The CDR3 DNA reads as TGCGCCAGCAGCCAAGGGGACAGGTCCACTGAAGCTTTCTTT. It yields the protein CASSQGDRSTEAFF.